This TCR beta chain was sequenced in a study of blood T cell repertoires in COVID-19. Study at large: Both acute and convalescent COVID-19 samples were obtained from the United States, Italy and Spain.

In the original analysis: Reference gene primer amplification in the assay estimated nucleated cell counts. Clones were sequenced by immunoSEQ multiplex PCR, and TCRdb holds only the in-frame ones, with some missing. For V, J and clone size, that table is used; D and trimming come from the DNA. The sample lists about 120,000 clones, 80% occurring once. Sequences were obtained from peripheral blood. This clonotype was obtained from a man between 60 and 75 years old with active or convalescent COVID-19.

The chain's CDR3 is CASSPPSGAKNIQYF. CDR3 DNA sequence: TGTGCCAGCTCACCACCGAGCGGCGCCAAAAACATTCAGTACTTC. The V gene is TRBV18, the J gene TRBJ2-4; a possible D gene is TRBD2 (5 bases). Trimming left V 0 bases short and J 1 base short, with 7 bases between. The CDR3 length is 15 residues. From germline, CDR1 is KGHSH and CDR2 LQKENI.